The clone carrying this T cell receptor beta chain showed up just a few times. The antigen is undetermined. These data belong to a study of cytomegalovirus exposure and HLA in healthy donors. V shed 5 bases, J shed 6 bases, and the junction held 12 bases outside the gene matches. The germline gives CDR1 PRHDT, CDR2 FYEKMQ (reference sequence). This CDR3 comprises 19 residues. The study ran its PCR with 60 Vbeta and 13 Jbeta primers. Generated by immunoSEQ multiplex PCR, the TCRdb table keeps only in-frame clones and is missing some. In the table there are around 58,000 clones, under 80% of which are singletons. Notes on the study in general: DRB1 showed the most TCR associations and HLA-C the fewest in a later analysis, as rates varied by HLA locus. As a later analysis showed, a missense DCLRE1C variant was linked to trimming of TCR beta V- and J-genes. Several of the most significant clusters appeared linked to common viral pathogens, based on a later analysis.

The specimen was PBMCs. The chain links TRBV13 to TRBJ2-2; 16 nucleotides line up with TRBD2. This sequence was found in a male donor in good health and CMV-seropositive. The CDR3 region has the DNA TGTGCCAGCAGCCCGGGACTAGCGGGGGGGCCGAAAAAACCCGGGGAGCTGTTTTTT. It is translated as CASSPGLAGGPKKPGELFF.